This TCR beta chain was found in a study of T cells after yellow fever vaccination. This clonotype appeared many times. Its antigen remains unknown. Each CDR3 protein gets one entry after TCRdb re-called the 5' RACE reads with MiXCR. The table has around 230,000 distinct CDR3 sequences, approximately 6.3% seen once. V lost 6 bases, J lost 3 bases, and 9 bases lay in between. This CDR3 has 13 amino acids. Germline-derived CDR1 and CDR2 are MDHEN and SYDVKM. Regarding the study as a whole: Most primary-vaccination clones reappeared after the booster (approximately 97% CD4, about 90% CD8).

The input for sequencing was CD4+ T cells sorted from PBMCs, taken on the day of the yellow fever booster vaccination. The sequence derives from a man in his thirties or forties who received the YFV17D yellow fever vaccine. V gene TRBV28 combines with J gene TRBJ2-1; TRBD1 is a possible D gene (5 bases). The CDR3 DNA follows: TGTGCCAGCAGATCGACAGTCTACAATGAGCAGTTCTTC. It codes for CASRSTVYNEQFF.